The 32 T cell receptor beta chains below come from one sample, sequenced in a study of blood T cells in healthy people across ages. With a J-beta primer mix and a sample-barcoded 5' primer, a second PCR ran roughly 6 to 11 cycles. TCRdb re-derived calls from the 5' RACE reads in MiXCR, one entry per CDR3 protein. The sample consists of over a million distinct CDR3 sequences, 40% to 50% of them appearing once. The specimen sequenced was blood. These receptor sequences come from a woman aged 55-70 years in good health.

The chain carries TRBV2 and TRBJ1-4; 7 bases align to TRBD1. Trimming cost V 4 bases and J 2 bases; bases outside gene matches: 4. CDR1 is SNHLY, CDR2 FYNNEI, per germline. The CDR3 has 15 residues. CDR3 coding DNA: TGTGCCAGCAGTGTGCAGGGGGAGACTAATGAAAAACTGTTTTTT. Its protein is CASSVQGETNEKLFF. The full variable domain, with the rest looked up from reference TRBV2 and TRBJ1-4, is EPEVTQTPSHQVTQMGQEVILRCVPISNHLYFYWYRQILGQKVEFLVSFYNNEISEKSEIFDDQFSVERPDGSNFTLKIRSTKLEDSAMYFCASSVQGETNEKLFFGSGTQLSVL.

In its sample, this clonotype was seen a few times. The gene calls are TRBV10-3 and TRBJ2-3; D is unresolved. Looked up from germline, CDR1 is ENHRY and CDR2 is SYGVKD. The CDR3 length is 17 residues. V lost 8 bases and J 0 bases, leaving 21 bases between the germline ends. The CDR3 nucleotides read TGTGCCATCCTCCCGTTAGGTGCGGATTCTAGCACAGATACGCAGTATTTT. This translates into CAILPLGADSSTDTQYF.

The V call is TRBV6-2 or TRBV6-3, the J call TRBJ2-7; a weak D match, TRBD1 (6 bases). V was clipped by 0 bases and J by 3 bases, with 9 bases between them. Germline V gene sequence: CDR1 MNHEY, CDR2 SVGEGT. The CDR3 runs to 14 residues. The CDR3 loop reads CASSYSRGIYEQYF. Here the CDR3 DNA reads TGTGCCAGCAGTTACTCGAGGGGGATCTACGAGCAGTACTTC.

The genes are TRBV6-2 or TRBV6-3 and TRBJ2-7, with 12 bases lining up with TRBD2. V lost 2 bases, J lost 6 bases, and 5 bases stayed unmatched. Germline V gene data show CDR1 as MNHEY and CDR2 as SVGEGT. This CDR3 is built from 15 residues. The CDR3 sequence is CASSYRLAGAREQYF. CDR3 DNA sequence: TGTGCCAGCAGTTACAGACTAGCGGGAGCGCGCGAGCAGTACTTC.

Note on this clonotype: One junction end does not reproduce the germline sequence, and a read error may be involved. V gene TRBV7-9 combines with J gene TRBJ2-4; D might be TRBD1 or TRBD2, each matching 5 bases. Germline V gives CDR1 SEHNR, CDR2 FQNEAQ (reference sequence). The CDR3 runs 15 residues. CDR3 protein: CASSLAGPGTNIRYF. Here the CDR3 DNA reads TGTGCCAGCAGCTTAGCGGGGCCCGGGACGAACATTCGGTACTTC.

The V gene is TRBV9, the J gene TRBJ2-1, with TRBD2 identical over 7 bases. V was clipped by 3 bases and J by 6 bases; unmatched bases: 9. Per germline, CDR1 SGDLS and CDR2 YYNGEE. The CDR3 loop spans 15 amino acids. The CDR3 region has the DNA TGTGCCAGCAGCGCTTCAGCGGGACCCCTCAATGAGCAGTTCTTC. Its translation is CASSASAGPLNEQFF.

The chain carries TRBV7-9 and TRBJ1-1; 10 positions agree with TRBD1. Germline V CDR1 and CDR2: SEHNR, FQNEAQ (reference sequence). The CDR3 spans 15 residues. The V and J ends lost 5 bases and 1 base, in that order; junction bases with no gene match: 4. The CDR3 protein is CASSRGTGENTEAFF. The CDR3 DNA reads TGTGCCAGCAGCCGAGGGACAGGGGAGAACACTGAAGCTTTCTTT.

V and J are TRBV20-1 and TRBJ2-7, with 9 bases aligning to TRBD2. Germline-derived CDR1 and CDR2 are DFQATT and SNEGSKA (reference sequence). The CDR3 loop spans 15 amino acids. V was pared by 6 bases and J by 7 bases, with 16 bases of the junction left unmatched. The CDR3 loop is CSAATPLAGYNEQYF. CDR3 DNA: TGCAGTGCAGCGACCCCCCTAGCGGGGTACAATGAGCAGTACTTC.

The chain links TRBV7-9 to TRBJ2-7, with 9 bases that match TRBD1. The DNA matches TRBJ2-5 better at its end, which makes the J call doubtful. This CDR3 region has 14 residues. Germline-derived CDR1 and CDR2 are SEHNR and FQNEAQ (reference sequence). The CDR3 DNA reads TGTGCCAGCAGCTCCACAGGGGACAGGGTGACCCAGTACTTC. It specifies CASSSTGDRVTQYF.

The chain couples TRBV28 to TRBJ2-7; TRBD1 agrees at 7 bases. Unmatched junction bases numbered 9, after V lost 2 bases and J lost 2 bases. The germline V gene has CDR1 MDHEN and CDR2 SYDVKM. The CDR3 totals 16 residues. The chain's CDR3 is CASSLGRAGGTYEQYF. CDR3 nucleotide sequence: TGTGCCAGCAGTTTAGGGCGGGCAGGGGGAACCTACGAGCAGTACTTC.

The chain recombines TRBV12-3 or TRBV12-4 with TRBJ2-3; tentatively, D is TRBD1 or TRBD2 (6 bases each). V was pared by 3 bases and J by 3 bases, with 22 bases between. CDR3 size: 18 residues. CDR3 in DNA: TGTGCCAGCAGTTTCCTGTCGTTAGCGGAGGGGGGAACAGATACGCAGTATTTT. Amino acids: CASSFLSLAEGGTDTQYF.

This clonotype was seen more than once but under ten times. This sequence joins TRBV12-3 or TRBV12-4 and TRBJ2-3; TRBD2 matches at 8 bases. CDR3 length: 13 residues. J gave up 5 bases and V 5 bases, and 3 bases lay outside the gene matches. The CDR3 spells CASSGTSRDTQYF. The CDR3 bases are TGTGCCAGCAGTGGGACTAGTCGAGATACGCAGTATTTT.

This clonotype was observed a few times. CDR3 coding DNA: TGTGCCAGCAGTTTGGGGAGGGGCCCCTCCTACAATGAGCAGTTCTTC. Translated: CASSLGRGPSYNEQFF. This rearrangement joins TRBV27 to TRBJ2-1, with TRBD2 matching 7 bases. J was trimmed by 0 bases and V by 3 bases; bases with no gene match: 5. CDR3 length: 16 amino acids. Germline V gives CDR1 MNHEY, CDR2 SMNVEV (reference sequence).

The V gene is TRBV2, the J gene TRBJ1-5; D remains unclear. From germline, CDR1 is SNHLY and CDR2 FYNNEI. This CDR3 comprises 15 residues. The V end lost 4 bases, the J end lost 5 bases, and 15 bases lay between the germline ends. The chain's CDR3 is CASSATWGDDQPQHF. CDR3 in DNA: TGTGCCAGCAGTGCCACGTGGGGAGACGATCAGCCCCAGCATTTT.

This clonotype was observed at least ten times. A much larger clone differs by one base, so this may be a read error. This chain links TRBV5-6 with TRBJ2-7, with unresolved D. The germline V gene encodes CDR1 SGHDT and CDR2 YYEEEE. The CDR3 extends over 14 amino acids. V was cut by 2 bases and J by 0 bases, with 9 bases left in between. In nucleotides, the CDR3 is TGTGCCAGCAGCTTCGATACGAGCTCCTACGAGCAGTACTTC. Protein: CASSFDTSSYEQYF.

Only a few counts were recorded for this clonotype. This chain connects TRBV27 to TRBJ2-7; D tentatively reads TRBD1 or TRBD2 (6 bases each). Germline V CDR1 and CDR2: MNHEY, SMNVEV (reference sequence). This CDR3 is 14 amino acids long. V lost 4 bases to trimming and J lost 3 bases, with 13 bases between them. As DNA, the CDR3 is TGTGCCAGCAGTTCCGAAGGGGGGTACTACGAGCAGTACTTC. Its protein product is CASSSEGGYYEQYF.

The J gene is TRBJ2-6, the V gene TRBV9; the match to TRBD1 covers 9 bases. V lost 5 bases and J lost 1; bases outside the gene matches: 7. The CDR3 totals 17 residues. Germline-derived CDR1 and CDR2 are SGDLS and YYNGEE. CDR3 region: CASRRQGGYSGANVLTF. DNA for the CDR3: TGTGCCAGCAGACGACAGGGGGGGTATTCTGGGGCCAACGTCCTGACTTTC.

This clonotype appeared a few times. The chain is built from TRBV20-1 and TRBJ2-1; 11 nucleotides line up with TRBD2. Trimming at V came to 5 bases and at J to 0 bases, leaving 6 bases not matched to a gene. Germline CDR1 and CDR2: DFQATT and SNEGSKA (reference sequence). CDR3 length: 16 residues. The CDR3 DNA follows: TGCAGTGCTTGGAGTCTAGCGGGGGGCTCCTACAATGAGCAGTTCTTC. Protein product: CSAWSLAGGSYNEQFF.

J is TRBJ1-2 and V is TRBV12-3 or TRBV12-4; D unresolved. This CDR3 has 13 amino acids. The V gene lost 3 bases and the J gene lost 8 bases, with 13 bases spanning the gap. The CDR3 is CASSFISGGGYTF. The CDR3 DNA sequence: TGTGCCAGCAGTTTTATATCAGGCGGGGGCTACACCTTC.

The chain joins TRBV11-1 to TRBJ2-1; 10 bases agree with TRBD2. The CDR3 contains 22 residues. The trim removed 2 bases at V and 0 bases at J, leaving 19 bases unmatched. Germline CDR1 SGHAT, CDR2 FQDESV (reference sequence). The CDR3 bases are TGTGCCAGCAGCTTAAAAGTGAGGGCTAGCGGGAGAGGGTTAGGCTCCTACAATGAGCAGTTCTTC. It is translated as CASSLKVRASGRGLGSYNEQFF.

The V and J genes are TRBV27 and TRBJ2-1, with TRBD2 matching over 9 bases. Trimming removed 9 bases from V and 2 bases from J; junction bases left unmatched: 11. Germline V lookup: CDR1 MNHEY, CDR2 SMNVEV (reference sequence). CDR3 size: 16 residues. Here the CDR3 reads CASPLGREGPYNEQFF. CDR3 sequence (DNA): TGTGCCAGTCCTCTAGGGCGGGAGGGCCCCTACAATGAGCAGTTCTTC.

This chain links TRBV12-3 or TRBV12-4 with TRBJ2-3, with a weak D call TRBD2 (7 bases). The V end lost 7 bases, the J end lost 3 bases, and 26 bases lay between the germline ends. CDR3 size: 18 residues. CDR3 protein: CASTEPRGGGFGTDTQYF. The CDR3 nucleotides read TGTGCCAGCACCGAACCCCGGGGCGGGGGCTTTGGTACAGATACGCAGTATTTT.

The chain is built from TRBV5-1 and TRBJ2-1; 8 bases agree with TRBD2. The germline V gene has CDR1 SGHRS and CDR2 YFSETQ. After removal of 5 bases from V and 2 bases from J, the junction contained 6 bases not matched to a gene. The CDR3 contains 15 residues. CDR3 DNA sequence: TGCGCCAGCAGGCAGAGCGGGAGTCCCTACAATGAGCAGTTCTTC. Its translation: CASRQSGSPYNEQFF.

The CDR3 here is CASTPAGLGALSNEQFF. The CDR3 DNA is TGTGCCAGCACCCCTGCGGGTTTAGGGGCCCTCTCCAATGAGCAGTTCTTC. The chain is built from TRBV6-6 and TRBJ2-1; D is tentatively TRBD1 or TRBD2 (5 bases each). The CDR3 is 17 residues long. With 7 bases removed from V and 6 bases from J, the gap between germline ends came to 25 bases. Germline CDR1 MNHNY, CDR2 SVGAGI (reference sequence).

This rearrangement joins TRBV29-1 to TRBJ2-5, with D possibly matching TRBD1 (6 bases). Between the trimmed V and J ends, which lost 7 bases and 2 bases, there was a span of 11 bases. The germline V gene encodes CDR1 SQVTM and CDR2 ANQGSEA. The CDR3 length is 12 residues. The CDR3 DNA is TGCAGCGCTCAAGGGGGACAAGAGACCCAGTACTTC. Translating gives CSAQGGQETQYF.

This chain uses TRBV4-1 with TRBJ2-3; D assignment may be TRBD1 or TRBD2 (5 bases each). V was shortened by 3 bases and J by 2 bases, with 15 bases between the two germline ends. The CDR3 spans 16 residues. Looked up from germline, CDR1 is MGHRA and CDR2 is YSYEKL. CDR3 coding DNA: TGCGCCAGCAGCCAGTACGGCCTCGGGACCACAGATACGCAGTATTTT. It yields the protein CASSQYGLGTTDTQYF.

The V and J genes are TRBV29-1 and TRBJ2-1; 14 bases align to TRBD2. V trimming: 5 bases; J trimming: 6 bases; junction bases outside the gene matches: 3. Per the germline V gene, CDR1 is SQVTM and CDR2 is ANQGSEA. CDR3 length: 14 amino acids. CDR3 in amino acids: CSVRGTSGSNEQFF. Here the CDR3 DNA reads TGCAGCGTTCGAGGGACTAGCGGGAGCAATGAGCAGTTCTTC.

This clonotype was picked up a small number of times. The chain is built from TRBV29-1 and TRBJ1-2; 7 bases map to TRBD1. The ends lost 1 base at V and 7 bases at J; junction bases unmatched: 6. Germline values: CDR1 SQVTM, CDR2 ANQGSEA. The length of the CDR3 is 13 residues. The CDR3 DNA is TGCAGCGTTGAAGGGGGCAGGGGGACTGGCTACACCTTC. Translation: CSVEGGRGTGYTF.

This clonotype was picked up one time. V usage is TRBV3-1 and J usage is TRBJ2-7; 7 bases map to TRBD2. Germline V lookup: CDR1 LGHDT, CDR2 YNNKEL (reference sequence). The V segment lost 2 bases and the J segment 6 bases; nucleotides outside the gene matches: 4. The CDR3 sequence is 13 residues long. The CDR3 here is CASSQRQRGEQYF. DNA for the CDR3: TGTGCCAGCAGCCAAAGACAGCGGGGCGAGCAGTACTTC.

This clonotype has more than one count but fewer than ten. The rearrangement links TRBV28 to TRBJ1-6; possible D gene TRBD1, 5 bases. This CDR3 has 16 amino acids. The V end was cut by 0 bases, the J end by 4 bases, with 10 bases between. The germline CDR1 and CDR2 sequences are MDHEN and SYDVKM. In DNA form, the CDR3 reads TGTGCCAGCAGTTTATGGCGGACACCTTATAATTCACCCCTCCACTTT. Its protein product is CASSLWRTPYNSPLHF.

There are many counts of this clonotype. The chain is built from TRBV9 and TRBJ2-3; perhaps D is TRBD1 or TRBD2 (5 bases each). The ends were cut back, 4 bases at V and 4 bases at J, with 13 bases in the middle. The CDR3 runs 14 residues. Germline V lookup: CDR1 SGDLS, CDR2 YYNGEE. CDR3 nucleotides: TGTGCCAGCAGCCCATCCGGGACCGCAGATACGCAGTATTTT. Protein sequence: CASSPSGTADTQYF.

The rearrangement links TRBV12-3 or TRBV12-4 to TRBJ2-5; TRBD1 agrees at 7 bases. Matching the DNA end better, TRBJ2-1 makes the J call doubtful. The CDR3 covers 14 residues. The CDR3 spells CASSLTGFSETQFF. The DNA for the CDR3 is TGTGCCAGCAGTTTGACAGGGTTTTCAGAGACCCAGTTCTTC.